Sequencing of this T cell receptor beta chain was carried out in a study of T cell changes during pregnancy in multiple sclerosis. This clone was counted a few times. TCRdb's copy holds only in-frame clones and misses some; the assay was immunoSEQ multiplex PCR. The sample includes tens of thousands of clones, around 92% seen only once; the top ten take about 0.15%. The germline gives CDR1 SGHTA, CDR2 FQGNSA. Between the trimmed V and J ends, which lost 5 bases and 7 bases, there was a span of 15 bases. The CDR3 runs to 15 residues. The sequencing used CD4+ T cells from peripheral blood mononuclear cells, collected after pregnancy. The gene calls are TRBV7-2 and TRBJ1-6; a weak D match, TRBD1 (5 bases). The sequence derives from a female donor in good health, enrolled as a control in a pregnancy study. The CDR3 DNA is TGTGCCAGCAGCAGGACCAGGGTTCAGAATTCACCCCTCCACTTT. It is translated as CASSRTRVQNSPLHF.